These 29 T cell receptor beta chains originate from one sample sequenced in a study of breast tumors, draining lymph nodes, adjacent tissues. TCRdb redid the calling of the multiplex PCR reads with MiXCR, one entry per CDR3 protein. Of 20,000 to 25,000 distinct CDR3 sequences listed, roughly 41% are singletons. Source material: breast tumor tissue. The receptors come from a female donor with breast cancer. Some clones in this sample may be carry-over from other donors' samples.

This chain links TRBV7-2 with TRBJ2-5, with 7 bases matching TRBD2. This CDR3 comprises 16 residues. CDR1 SGHTA and CDR2 FQGNSA come from the germline V gene. The V gene end was trimmed by 5 bases and the J gene end by 0 bases; junction bases not matched to a gene: 9. The CDR3 DNA follows: TGTGCCAGCAGCCGGGCGGGCGGGGGACACCAAGAGACCCAGTACTTC. It encodes CASSRAGGGHQETQYF.

This clonotype was recorded at least ten times. Sequence at one end of the junction differs from germline and may be a read error. The chain couples TRBV2 to TRBJ1-2; 7 nucleotides line up with TRBD1. This CDR3 has 15 residues. From germline, CDR1 is SNHLY and CDR2 FYNNEI. In DNA form, the CDR3 reads TGTGCCAGCAGAGAAGACAGGGTTCGGATCTATGGCTACACCTTC. It translates to CASREDRVRIYGYTF.

This clonotype was observed a few times. The chain employs TRBV6-1 and TRBJ2-7; TRBD1 or TRBD2 may be the D gene (5 bases each). V lost 2 bases, J lost 0 bases, and 14 bases lay in between. Germline CDR1 is MNHNS and CDR2 is SASEGT. The CDR3 is made up of 16 amino acids. CDR3 in amino acids: CASSEWGLAGSYEQYF. The DNA for the CDR3 is TGTGCCAGCAGTGAATGGGGCCTAGCTGGCTCCTACGAGCAGTACTTC.

The sample holds many counts of this clonotype. The chain employs TRBV9 and TRBJ1-2; 7 bases agree with TRBD1. Germline assignment: CDR1 SGDLS and CDR2 YYNGEE. The V segment lost 4 bases and the J segment 5 bases; nucleotides outside the gene matches: 8. The CDR3 is made up of 14 amino acids. This chain's CDR3 is CASSRSGTAYGYTF. The CDR3 nucleotides read TGTGCCAGCAGCCGAAGCGGGACAGCTTATGGCTACACCTTC.

Only a few counts were recorded for this clonotype. The chain couples TRBV18 to TRBJ2-2, with 9 bases aligning to TRBD2. CDR1 and CDR2 (germline): KGHSH, LQKENI. V lost 1 base, J lost 3 bases, and 6 bases stayed unmatched. This CDR3 has 17 amino acids. CDR3 protein: CASSPRRAGGYTGELFF. DNA of the CDR3: TGTGCCAGCTCACCACGAAGAGCGGGGGGATACACCGGGGAGCTGTTTTTT.

This rearrangement joins TRBV28 to TRBJ2-2; D is perhaps TRBD1 (6 bases). CDR1 MDHEN and CDR2 SYDVKM come from the germline V gene. This CDR3 region has 15 residues. V gave up 2 bases and J gave up 4 bases, with 11 bases separating them. The CDR3 sequence is CASSLPGALTGELFF. The CDR3 DNA is TGTGCCAGCAGTTTACCAGGGGCCCTCACCGGGGAGCTGTTTTTT. The variable domain in full, with the rest retrieved from reference TRBV28 and TRBJ2-2, is DVKVTQSSRYLVKRTGEKVFLECVQDMDHENMFWYRQDPGLGLRLIYFSYDVKMKEKGDIPEGYSVSREKKERFSLILESASTNQTSMYLCASSLPGALTGELFFGEGSRLTVL.

In its sample, this clonotype was seen many times. V usage is TRBV29-1 and J usage is TRBJ1-4, with D perhaps TRBD1 (5 bases). V lost 3 bases and J 5 bases, leaving 7 bases between the germline ends. The germline V gene encodes CDR1 SQVTM and CDR2 ANQGSEA. The CDR3 loop spans 12 amino acids. CDR3 protein: CSVDGANEKLFF. The CDR3 DNA reads TGCAGCGTTGACGGGGCCAATGAAAAACTGTTTTTT.

This clonotype has a count of ten or more. This sequence joins TRBV7-8 and TRBJ2-7; maybe TRBD1 (5 bases). Germline lookup yields CDR1 SGHVS and CDR2 FQNEAQ. This CDR3 comprises 14 residues. The germline V and J ends were trimmed by 2 bases and 4 bases, with 12 bases remaining between them. CDR3 region: CASSLSGLTYEQYF. In DNA form, the CDR3 reads TGTGCCAGCAGCTTATCAGGGTTGACGTACGAGCAGTACTTC.

This clonotype was seen many times. The chain recombines TRBV4-3 with TRBJ2-5; D perhaps matches TRBD1 (5 bases). The CDR3 runs 16 residues. Deletions cut 1 base from V and 13 bases from J, with 25 bases between. Germline CDR1 LGHNA, CDR2 YSLEER. The CDR3 here is CASSQALRYTAQGMYF. In DNA form, the CDR3 reads TGCGCCAGCAGCCAAGCGCTCAGGTACACCGCGCAGGGAATGTACTTC.

This clonotype was seen repeatedly, ten times or more. The CDR3 sequence: CAISEIGTTKHHGYTF. Written as DNA, the CDR3 is TGTGCCATCAGTGAGATCGGGACCACGAAGCATCATGGCTACACCTTC. The chain is built from TRBV10-3 and TRBJ1-2; TRBD1 is a possible D gene (5 bases). The V end lost 2 bases, the J end lost 6 bases, and 19 bases lay between the germline ends. The CDR3 consists of 16 residues. Germline V CDR1 and CDR2: ENHRY, SYGVKD.

This clonotype was counted at least ten times. This rearrangement joins TRBV12-3 or TRBV12-4 to TRBJ2-3; the D is unclear. CDR3 length equals 11 residues. V gave up 6 bases and J gave up 9 bases, with 10 bases separating them. For the CDR3, the DNA is TGTGCCAGCAGGAGTTATTGGACGCAGTATTTT. Encoded protein: CASRSYWTQYF.

V is TRBV5-1 and J is TRBJ1-4, with 8 bases matching TRBD1. V was clipped by 0 bases and J by 7 bases; unmatched bases: 5. The CDR3 length is 15 residues. Germline V lookup: CDR1 SGHRS, CDR2 YFSETQ. The CDR3 DNA sequence: TGCGCCAGCAGCTTGGAAGGAACAGGGGGTGAAAAACTGTTTTTT. Protein: CASSLEGTGGEKLFF.

The rearrangement joins TRBV20-1 to TRBJ2-3; 8 bases align to TRBD2. Germline CDR1 DFQATT, CDR2 SNEGSKA (reference sequence). The V segment lost 3 bases and the J segment 0 bases; nucleotides outside the gene matches: 8. The CDR3 has 16 amino acids. The CDR3 region has the DNA TGCAGTGCTAGTTATCCGCGCGGGAGGAGCACAGATACGCAGTATTTT. Protein product: CSASYPRGRSTDTQYF.

This clonotype rates as medium-sized. The V gene is TRBV20-1, the J gene TRBJ2-5; D may be TRBD1 or TRBD2 (7 bases each). The CDR3 is 14 amino acids. Looked up from germline, CDR1 is DFQATT and CDR2 is SNEGSKA (reference sequence). This CDR3 is CSGGAGRNQETQYF. The CDR3 bases are TGCTCAGGGGGGGCGGGGCGCAACCAAGAGACCCAGTACTTC.

This clonotype was counted once. The genes are TRBV11-1 and TRBJ2-3; TRBD2 aligns across 12 bases. The CDR3 sequence is 16 residues long. Germline V gene lookup returns CDR1 SGHAT and CDR2 FQDESV (reference sequence). Trimming at V came to 5 bases and at J to 8 bases, leaving 11 bases not matched to a gene. In DNA, the CDR3 is TGTGCCAGCAGCCTCGGACTAGCGGGGACGCAATCTACGCAGTATTTT. Amino acids: CASSLGLAGTQSTQYF.

This clonotype was detected ten times or more. The CDR3 sequence is CASSLSGGETQYF. The CDR3 DNA sequence: TGTGCCAGCTCACTTTCGGGGGGAGAGACCCAGTACTTC. J is TRBJ2-5 and V is TRBV18, with 7 bases lining up with TRBD2. After removal of 4 bases from V and 4 bases from J, the junction contained 3 bases not matched to a gene. There are 13 residues in the CDR3. Germline CDR1 reads KGHSH; CDR2 reads LQKENI.

V usage is TRBV7-8 and J usage is TRBJ2-1; D may correspond to TRBD1 or TRBD2 (6 bases each). Per the germline V gene, CDR1 is SGHVS and CDR2 is FQNEAQ. Trimming shortened V by 1 base and J by 15 bases, and 16 bases separated the two germline ends. The CDR3 sequence is 13 residues long. The CDR3 reads CASSLVQEGGMFF. CDR3 nucleotides: TGTGCCAGCAGCTTAGTTCAGGAGGGGGGAATGTTCTTC.

This clonotype was recorded many times. V gene TRBV30 combines with J gene TRBJ1-2; no clear D. The CDR3 has 12 amino acids. Germline V gene lookup returns CDR1 GTSNPN and CDR2 SVGIG (reference sequence). The V and J ends lost 8 bases and 6 bases respectively, with 16 bases between them. The CDR3, as DNA: TGTGCCGGGTCGCGGGAGGAGCATGGCTACACCTTC. Protein: CAGSREEHGYTF.

Concerning this clonotype: One junction end disagrees with the germline gene, perhaps due to a read error. The chain has TRBV20-1 and TRBJ2-3; D is undetermined. The length of the CDR3 is 11 residues. Germline V gives CDR1 DFQATT, CDR2 SNEGSKA (reference sequence). The DNA of the CDR3 is TGCAGTGATAGAAGGGCAGATACGCAGTCTTTT. Its protein is CSDRRADTQSF.

This clonotype has at least ten counts. The chain carries TRBV20-1 and TRBJ2-1; TRBD2 might be the D (5 bases). The CDR3 contains 14 residues. The V gene lost 5 bases and the J gene lost 0 bases, with 11 bases spanning the gap. Germline V gene sequence: CDR1 DFQATT, CDR2 SNEGSKA (reference sequence). The CDR3 nucleotides read TGCAGTGCTTCCGGACTGAGCTCCTACAATGAGCAGTTCTTC. Protein: CSASGLSSYNEQFF.

Notes on this clonotype: This clone may be a read error of a much larger clone one base away. The chain couples TRBV12-3 or TRBV12-4 to TRBJ2-7; TRBD2 matches 11 bases. The V and J ends lost 3 bases and 4 bases, in that order; junction bases with no gene match: 8. The CDR3 has 16 amino acids. The CDR3 loop is CASSFALSGRAYEQYF. Here the CDR3 DNA reads TGTGCCAGCAGTTTCGCCCTTAGCGGGAGGGCGTACGAGCAGTACTTC.

A word on this clonotype: This CDR3 is missing its conserved last phenylalanine or tryptophan, likely due to a read error. This chain links TRBV7-3 with TRBJ2-5; D possibly corresponds to TRBD1 (5 bases). From germline, CDR1 is SGHTA and CDR2 FQGTGA. V lost 5 bases, J lost 7 bases, and 17 bases lay in between. The CDR3 contains 14 residues. The CDR3 sequence: CASSPGRAAGTQYL. The CDR3, as DNA: TGTGCCAGCAGCCCGGGCAGGGCGGCAGGGACCCAGTACCTC.

This clonotype was found a few times. A read error may explain this, as a much larger clone is one base away. The conserved phenylalanine or tryptophan normally closing the CDR3 is absent here, so this likely arose from a read error. V usage is TRBV14 and J usage is TRBJ2-1; D remains unclear. CDR1 SGHDN and CDR2 FVKESK come from the germline V gene. V was shortened by 2 bases and J by 2 bases, with 4 bases between the two germline ends. This CDR3 is built from 13 residues. CDR3 sequence: CASSQQAYNEQFS. The CDR3 DNA reads as TGTGCCAGCAGCCAACAAGCCTACAATGAGCAGTTCTCC.

The V gene is TRBV9, the J gene TRBJ1-2; 8 nucleotides match TRBD1. The V and J ends lost 5 bases and 1 base, in that order; junction bases with no gene match: 10. This CDR3 spans 16 amino acids. From germline, CDR1 is SGDLS and CDR2 YYNGEE. CDR3 bases: TGTGCCAGCAGTTTCTCCGGGACAGGAGATAACTATGGCTACACCTTC. Its translation is CASSFSGTGDNYGYTF.

This clonotype was seen many times. The chain links TRBV19 to TRBJ1-2; no reliable D call. The length of the CDR3 is 13 residues. Germline V lookup: CDR1 LNHDA, CDR2 SQIVND (reference sequence). Between the trimmed V and J ends, which lost 3 bases and 8 bases, there was a span of 13 bases. This chain's CDR3 is CASSIDGLWGYTF. CDR3 DNA sequence: TGTGCCAGTAGTATCGATGGCCTGTGGGGCTACACCTTC. The full variable domain, completed using reference TRBV19 and TRBJ1-2, is DGGITQSPKYLFRKEGQNVTLSCEQNLNHDAMYWYRQDPGQGLRLIYYSQIVNDFQKGDIAEGYSVSREKKESFPLTVTSAQKNPTAFYLCASSIDGLWGYTFGSGTRLTVV.

This clonotype was seen repeatedly, ten times or more. CDR3 in DNA: TGTGCCAGCAGCTTGGGGACGGGGTTCCAGTATTTT. Translating gives CASSLGTGFQYF. The chain links TRBV5-6 to TRBJ2-3; weak D call: TRBD2 (5 bases). Trimming pared 0 bases from V and 12 bases from J, leaving 11 bases between. The germline CDR1 and CDR2 sequences are SGHDT and YYEEEE. CDR3 length: 12 amino acids. The variable domain in full, completed from reference TRBV5-6 and TRBJ2-3, reads DAGVTQSPTHLIKTRGQQVTLRCSPKSGHDTVSWYQQALGQGPQFIFQYYEEEERQRGNFPDRFSGHQFPNYSSELNVNALLLGDSALYLCASSLGTGFQYFGPGTRLTVL.

The chain recombines TRBV20-1 with TRBJ1-2; D perhaps matches TRBD1 (5 bases). This CDR3 is 17 amino acids long. Trimming removed 1 base from V and 4 bases from J, with 22 bases in between. The germline V gene has CDR1 DFQATT and CDR2 SNEGSKA (reference sequence). The CDR3 here is CSARAKPPGPALYGYTF. DNA of the CDR3: TGCAGTGCTAGAGCTAAACCCCCGGGACCGGCCCTCTATGGCTACACCTTC.

This clonotype was counted at least ten times. The J gene is TRBJ2-7, the V gene TRBV20-1; the D gene is possibly TRBD2 (6 bases). The CDR3 is 15 residues long. Per the germline V gene, CDR1 is DFQATT and CDR2 is SNEGSKA (reference sequence). V was clipped by 3 bases and J by 2 bases, with 17 bases between them. As DNA, the CDR3 is TGCAGTGCTAGGCCCGCCATAGCGGCAACCTACGAGCAGTACTTC. As protein: CSARPAIAATYEQYF.

Comments on this clonotype: This sequence may be a read error, since a much larger clone differs from it by one base. The gene calls are TRBV9 and TRBJ2-3, with D possibly matching TRBD2 (7 bases). The CDR3 runs 17 residues. Germline assignment: CDR1 SGDLS and CDR2 YYNGEE. DNA for the CDR3: TGTGCCAGCAGCGTAGAGCCAATTGGGGGGGCCACAGCTACGCGGTATTTT. Its translation: CASSVEPIGGATATRYF.